A single sample is the source of the 19 T cell receptor beta chains below, sequenced in a study of cytomegalovirus exposure and HLA in healthy donors. Primers: 60 Vbeta forward and 13 Jbeta reverse. Profiled with immunoSEQ multiplex PCR; TCRdb holds only in-frame clones, not every one. The sample includes some 210,000 clones, around 73% of them seen just once. Sequenced material: PBMCs. The receptors come from a male donor in good health and CMV-seronegative.

Here the CDR3 DNA reads TGCGCCAGCAGCTTGCAGGGGGCGGCTAATTCACCCCTCCACTTT. It yields the protein CASSLQGAANSPLHF. The chain employs TRBV5-1 and TRBJ1-6, with 8 positions matching TRBD1. This CDR3 spans 15 amino acids. Germline CDR1 and CDR2: SGHRS and YFSETQ. The V gene end was trimmed by 1 base and the J gene end by 6 bases; junction bases not matched to a gene: 3.

V usage is TRBV30 and J usage is TRBJ2-1, with D hard to call. Germline CDR1 is GTSNPN and CDR2 is SVGIG (reference sequence). The CDR3 covers 11 residues. Between the trimmed V and J ends, which lost 0 bases and 7 bases, there was a span of 4 bases. The CDR3 spells CAWSVLNEQFF. The CDR3 DNA reads TGTGCCTGGAGTGTACTAAATGAGCAGTTCTTC.

The rearrangement uses TRBV28 and TRBJ2-5; D is undetermined. Germline CDR1 and CDR2: MDHEN and SYDVKM. This CDR3 has 15 amino acids. Trimming stripped 4 bases from V and 2 bases from J, with 14 bases between. The CDR3 protein is CASSSVYQRQETQYF. The CDR3 coding sequence is TGTGCCAGCAGTTCGGTGTACCAGCGACAAGAGACCCAGTACTTC.

The rearrangement joins TRBV11-2 to TRBJ1-1; D gene ambiguous. CDR1 and CDR2 (germline): SGHAT, FQNNGV. V was shortened by 7 bases and J by 3 bases, with 12 bases between the two germline ends. CDR3 length equals 13 residues. The CDR3 bases are TGTGCCAGCACTTGGGCGGGCGACACTGAAGCTTTCTTT. Its translation is CASTWAGDTEAFF.

V is TRBV5-1 and J is TRBJ2-3; 9 nucleotides line up with TRBD2. V lost 6 bases, J lost 2 bases, and 10 bases stayed unmatched. Looked up from germline, CDR1 is SGHRS and CDR2 is YFSETQ. The CDR3 is made up of 16 amino acids. The chain's CDR3 is CASTLGLALNTDTQYF. Here the CDR3 DNA reads TGCGCCAGCACCCTAGGACTAGCGCTCAACACAGATACGCAGTATTTT.

This clone was seen just once. This chain joins TRBV5-8 and TRBJ2-7; 8 positions agree with TRBD2. Germline V CDR1 and CDR2: SGHTS, YDEGEE. V was pared by 4 bases and J by 9 bases, with 12 bases of the junction left unmatched. The CDR3 covers 14 residues. The CDR3 DNA reads TGTGCCAGCAGCCCACAAGGGACTAGTGACGGGCAGTACTTC. It specifies CASSPQGTSDGQYF. Together with reference TRBV5-8 and TRBJ2-7, the CDR3 gives the full variable domain: EAGVTQSPTHLIKTRGQQATLRCSPISGHTSVYWYQQALGLGLQFLLWYDEGEERNRGNFPPRFSGRQFPNYSSELNVNALELEDSALYLCASSPQGTSDGQYFGPGTRLTVT.

The J gene is TRBJ2-7, the V gene TRBV4-1, with 10 positions matching TRBD2. The CDR3 spans 19 residues. The V segment lost 0 bases and the J segment 0 bases; nucleotides outside the gene matches: 11. Per germline, CDR1 MGHRA and CDR2 YSYEKL. The CDR3 here is CASSQDQREGLHRSYEQYF. The DNA of the CDR3 is TGCGCCAGCAGCCAAGACCAGCGGGAGGGCCTCCACCGCTCCTACGAGCAGTACTTC.

J is TRBJ2-1 and V is TRBV19, with TRBD1 identical over 11 bases. The CDR3 covers 16 residues. Unmatched junction bases numbered 9, after V lost 4 bases and J lost 7 bases. Germline CDR1 LNHDA, CDR2 SQIVND (reference sequence). The DNA of the CDR3 is TGTGCCAGTAGTAGAGGGACCGGACAGGGGGCGAATGAGCAGTTCTTC. The encoded protein is CASSRGTGQGANEQFF.

This chain links TRBV6-1 with TRBJ2-1; 11 bases are a match to TRBD2. V was clipped by 6 bases and J by 6 bases; unmatched bases: 4. The CDR3 totals 14 residues. Germline lookup yields CDR1 MNHNS and CDR2 SASEGT. DNA for the CDR3: TGTGCCAGCAGCGTAGCGGGAGGGCCCAATGAGCAGTTCTTC. Protein product: CASSVAGGPNEQFF.

Regarding this clone: The junction departs from germline at one end; a sequencing error may be responsible. This chain joins TRBV7-7 and TRBJ2-7, with D possibly being TRBD1 (5 bases). From germline, CDR1 is SSHAT and CDR2 FNYEAQ (reference sequence). The CDR3 consists of 13 residues. CDR3 amino acids: CASSPGLGYEQYF. As DNA, the CDR3 is TGTGCTAGCAGCCCAGGGTTGGGCTACGAGCAGTACTTC.

This chain uses TRBV5-5 with TRBJ1-4, with TRBD1 as a possible D gene (5 bases). Germline V gene sequence: CDR1 SGHKS, CDR2 YYEKEE (reference sequence). This CDR3 is 14 amino acids long. With 4 bases removed from V and 8 bases from J, the gap between germline ends came to 15 bases. The CDR3 loop is CASSARRGEEKLFF. DNA of the CDR3: TGTGCCAGCAGCGCGAGAAGGGGTGAAGAAAAACTGTTTTTT.

The rearrangement joins TRBV7-9 to TRBJ1-6; the D gene is possibly TRBD1 (6 bases). Germline V gene sequence: CDR1 SEHNR, CDR2 FQNEAQ (reference sequence). CDR3 length: 13 residues. Trimming removed 1 base at V and 10 bases at J, with 8 bases between. CDR3 amino acids: CASSLGGQSPLHF. Written as DNA, the CDR3 is TGTGCCAGCAGCTTAGGGGGGCAATCACCCCTCCACTTT.

The gene calls are TRBV27 and TRBJ2-7, with a weak D call TRBD2 (5 bases). CDR1 and CDR2 from the germline V gene are MNHEY and SMNVEV (reference sequence). V was shortened by 11 bases and J by 3 bases, with 17 bases between the two germline ends. This CDR3 has 13 residues. Written as DNA, the CDR3 is TGTGCCTGTCGAGGCAGCGGATTCTACGAGCAGTACTTC. Amino acid sequence: CACRGSGFYEQYF.

The rearrangement links TRBV6-5 to TRBJ1-5; TRBD1 aligns across 7 bases. CDR3 size: 15 residues. The germline V gene has CDR1 MNHEY and CDR2 SVGAGI. V dropped 6 bases and J dropped 2; count of bases not matched to a gene: 7. The CDR3 loop reads CASRKQGNGNQPQHF. For the CDR3, the DNA is TGTGCCAGCAGGAAACAGGGGAATGGCAATCAGCCCCAGCATTTT.

This clone was counted a few times. The chain uses TRBV11-3 and TRBJ2-1, with 9 bases fitting TRBD2. Trimming cost V 3 bases and J 3 bases; bases outside gene matches: 0. From germline, CDR1 is SGHNT and CDR2 YENEEA. The CDR3 runs 14 residues. As DNA, the CDR3 is TGTGCCAGCAGCTTTAGCGGGGGCTACAATGAGCAGTTCTTC. It is translated as CASSFSGGYNEQFF.

J is TRBJ2-3 and V is TRBV15; D is ambiguous. Germline CDR1 LNHNV, CDR2 YYDKDF (reference sequence). The V gene lost 0 bases and the J gene lost 0 bases, with 13 bases spanning the gap. The CDR3 consists of 17 residues. The CDR3 sequence: CATSRDQVLPSTDTQYF. CDR3 nucleotides: TGTGCCACCAGCAGAGATCAGGTTCTTCCTAGCACAGATACGCAGTATTTT.

V usage is TRBV4-1 and J usage is TRBJ2-7; D might be TRBD2 (6 bases). The CDR3 is 13 amino acids. Germline V CDR1 and CDR2: MGHRA, YSYEKL. Trimming pared 1 base from V and 2 bases from J, leaving 6 bases between. CDR3 amino acids: CASSQGLAYEQYF. CDR3 DNA: TGCGCCAGCAGCCAAGGACTAGCCTACGAGCAGTACTTC.

The V gene is TRBV2, the J gene TRBJ2-1; D is undetermined. V lost 5 bases, J lost 7 bases, and 6 bases lay in between. The germline V gene encodes CDR1 SNHLY and CDR2 FYNNEI. The CDR3 spans 11 residues. Here the CDR3 DNA reads TGTGCCAGCAGTCTGAGAAATGAGCAGTTCTTC. Amino acid sequence: CASSLRNEQFF.

This chain links TRBV19 with TRBJ2-7; TRBD1 matches at 9 bases. V trimming: 6 bases; J trimming: 4 bases; junction bases outside the gene matches: 4. Looked up from germline, CDR1 is LNHDA and CDR2 is SQIVND (reference sequence). This CDR3 is built from 13 residues. DNA of the CDR3: TGTGCCAGTAGCGGACAGGGGAGGTACGAGCAGTACTTC. Translating gives CASSGQGRYEQYF.